These T cell receptor beta chains were read from a single sample in a study of identical twins. TCRdb reprocessed the 5' RACE reads with MiXCR, giving one entry per CDR3 protein. Of 500,000 or so distinct CDR3 sequences in the sample, about 13% were seen once. The sample was also reused in another study, on yellow fever vaccine responses in identical twins.

The sample was CD4+ T cells sorted from blood. These receptors all stem from a woman between 18 and 29 years old in good health. Each CDR3 is given with its conserved first and last residue. Each record gives: D gene, clone size, V gene, J gene, CDR3 protein, CDR3 DNA. The D gene is left open where the match is weak. The size entry is marked missing in some rows and otherwise reads once, few, many or a size class.

>NA|few|TRBV11-2|TRBJ2-7
CASSPWDERHYEQYF
TGTGCCAGCAGCCCGTGGGACGAGAGGCACTACGAGCAGTACTTC
>NA|NA|TRBV5-1|TRBJ2-5
CASSRPGTKGETQYF
TGCGCCAGCAGCAGGCCGGGAACAAAAGGGGAGACCCAGTACTTC
>NA|NA|TRBV4-3|TRBJ2-1
CASSQDKPNEQFF
TGCGCCAGCAGCCAAGACAAACCAAATGAGCAGTTCTTC
>TRBD2|NA|TRBV9|TRBJ2-7
CASSVSGEEQYF
TGTGCCAGCAGCGTAAGCGGGGAGGAGCAGTACTTC
>TRBD1|NA|TRBV5-5|TRBJ2-7
CASSLLSGGAYEQYF
TGTGCCAGCAGCTTGTTGTCAGGGGGTGCCTACGAGCAGTACTTC
>NA|few|TRBV7-2|TRBJ2-5
CASSYGRTQETQYF
TGTGCCAGCAGCTACGGACGTACACAAGAGACCCAGTACTTC
>TRBD2|few|TRBV5-1|TRBJ2-7
CASSSGLAGGPGYEQYF
TGCGCCAGCAGCTCGGGACTAGCGGGAGGTCCTGGGTACGAGCAGTACTTC
>NA|NA|TRBV2|TRBJ1-5
CASSTLGQQPQHF
TGTGCCAGCAGTACTCTGGGACAACAGCCCCAGCATTTT
>NA|few|TRBV20-1|TRBJ1-5
CSVYGRGRNQPQHF
TGCAGTGTTTACGGCAGGGGTCGCAATCAGCCCCAGCATTTT
>TRBD1|few|TRBV28|TRBJ2-7
CASSFDNRGRFSYEQYF
TGTGCCAGCAGTTTCGATAACAGGGGGCGTTTCTCCTACGAGCAGTACTTC
>NA|many|TRBV15|TRBJ2-7
CATSTTGRNLYEQYF
TGTGCCACCAGCACAACGGGACGGAACCTCTACGAGCAGTACTTC
>TRBD1|many|TRBV29-1|TRBJ2-5
CSVFRGMTGGETQYF
TGCAGCGTTTTCAGGGGGATGACAGGGGGCGAGACCCAGTACTTC
>NA|NA|TRBV4-1|TRBJ2-3
CASSQDSGRGTDTQYF
TGCGCCAGCAGCCAAGATTCTGGGAGGGGGACAGATACGCAGTATTTT
>TRBD2|NA|TRBV20-1|TRBJ2-3
CSAKLAAADTQYF
TGCAGTGCTAAACTAGCGGCGGCAGATACGCAGTATTTT
>NA|few|TRBV7-6|TRBJ1-1
CASRPGENTEAFF
TGTGCCAGCCGACCAGGAGAGAACACTGAAGCTTTCTTT
>NA|NA|TRBV3-1|TRBJ1-4
CASSQGVGQMEKLFF
TGTGCCAGCAGCCAAGGTGTCGGACAGATGGAAAAACTGTTTTTT
>NA|few|TRBV20-1|TRBJ1-5
CSARFGNQPQHF
TGCAGTGCTAGATTTGGCAATCAGCCCCAGCATTTT
>TRBD2|few|TRBV20-1|TRBJ2-7
CSARKASGSRYEQYF
TGCAGTGCTAGAAAGGCTAGCGGGAGTAGATACGAGCAGTACTTC
>NA|NA|TRBV4-1|TRBJ1-2
CASSQSQGGFGGYTF
TGCGCCAGCAGCCAATCACAGGGAGGCTTCGGCGGCTACACCTTC
>NA|NA|TRBV18|TRBJ2-3
CASSPPWGLGSTDTQYF
TGTGCCAGCTCACCACCCTGGGGGCTGGGGAGCACAGATACGCAGTATTTT
>NA|few|TRBV12-3/TRBV12-4|TRBJ2-2
CASSRQVGTGELFF
TGTGCCAGCAGTCGACAGGTGGGGACCGGGGAGCTGTTTTTT
>NA|many|TRBV6-5|TRBJ2-3
CASSRRGEQYF
TGTGCCAGCAGTCGACGGGGCGAGCAGTATTTT
>NA|few|TRBV21-1|TRBJ2-7
CASSVQGSNLTYEQYF
TGTGCCAGCAGCGTACAGGGGAGTAACCTAACCTACGAGCAGTACTTC
>TRBD1|NA|TRBV7-2|TRBJ2-7
CASSSGGQGLIYEQYF
TGTGCCAGCAGCTCAGGGGGACAGGGACTTATCTACGAGCAGTACTTC
>NA|few|TRBV12-3/TRBV12-4|TRBJ1-2
CASSARFYGYTF
TGTGCCAGCTCAGCCCGCTTCTATGGCTACACCTTC
>NA|many|TRBV7-2|TRBJ2-1
CASSYAGTLYEFF
TGTGCCAGCAGCTACGCCGGGACTCTCTACGAGTTCTTC
>TRBD1|NA|TRBV14|TRBJ2-3
CASSLSGTGSRDTQYF
TGTGCCAGCAGCCTATCCGGGACAGGGTCGAGAGATACGCAGTATTTT
>NA|NA|TRBV20-1|TRBJ2-1
CSALGRRSYNEQFF
TGCAGTGCTCTCGGGAGAAGGTCCTACAATGAGCAGTTCTTC
>NA|few|TRBV3-1|TRBJ1-6
CASSLGTGHNSPLHF
TGTGCCAGCAGCCTTGGGACCGGACATAATTCACCCCTCCACTTT
>NA|many|TRBV5-6|TRBJ2-1
CASSMGTSSYNEQFF
TGTGCCAGCAGCATGGGGACGAGCTCCTACAATGAGCAGTTCTTC
>TRBD2|NA|TRBV7-2|TRBJ2-1
CASSAGGSPYNEQFF
TGTGCCAGCAGCGCAGGCGGGAGCCCCTACAATGAGCAGTTCTTC
>NA|NA|TRBV7-9|TRBJ2-6
CASSLHRAGANVLTF
TGTGCCAGCAGCCTGCACAGGGCTGGGGCCAACGTCCTGACTTTC
>NA|many|TRBV4-3|TRBJ2-5
CASSRSRQSETQYF
TGCGCCAGCAGCCGGTCCCGACAGTCAGAGACCCAGTACTTC
>TRBD1|NA|TRBV20-1|TRBJ2-7
CSAPRQGRSSYEQYF
TGCAGTGCTCCGAGACAGGGCCGAAGCTCCTACGAGCAGTACTTC
>NA|NA|TRBV28|TRBJ2-7
CASGFPTSQRSSYEQYF
TGTGCCAGCGGATTCCCTACCTCGCAGAGGAGCTCCTACGAGCAGTACTTC
>NA|few|TRBV19|TRBJ2-3
CASRPGAYTDTQYF
TGTGCCAGTAGACCCGGCGCCTACACAGATACGCAGTATTTT
>TRBD2|few|TRBV7-2|TRBJ2-1
CASSFSGGNNEQFF
TGTGCCAGCAGCTTTAGCGGGGGTAACAATGAGCAGTTCTTC
>TRBD1|NA|TRBV20-1|TRBJ1-5
CSAIGTGGTGNQPQHF
TGCAGTGCTATCGGGACAGGGGGCACGGGCAATCAGCCCCAGCATTTT
>NA|few|TRBV6-2/TRBV6-3|TRBJ1-5
CASSYGQGLNQPQHF
TGTGCCAGCAGTTACGGGCAGGGGTTAAATCAGCCCCAGCATTTT
>NA|few|TRBV20-1|TRBJ1-6
CSASLGKNSPLHF
TGCAGTGCTAGTTTGGGAAAAAATTCACCCCTCCACTTT
>TRBD2|NA|TRBV11-2|TRBJ2-5
CASSSGLRGGQETQYF
TGTGCCAGCAGCTCCGGTCTTCGGGGGGGCCAAGAGACCCAGTACTTC
>TRBD1|NA|TRBV18|TRBJ2-1
CASSPKPGTGTYNEQFF
TGTGCCAGCTCACCAAAACCCGGGACAGGGACCTACAATGAGCAGTTCTTC
>TRBD1|many|TRBV7-8|TRBJ2-7
CASSPGGPRGEQYF
TGTGCCAGCAGCCCAGGGGGCCCCAGAGGGGAGCAGTACTTC
>NA|NA|TRBV19|TRBJ1-6
CASSIVGSSYNSPLHF
TGTGCCAGTAGTATCGTCGGGAGCTCCTATAATTCACCCCTCCACTTT
>NA|NA|TRBV7-9|TRBJ2-3
CASSLLTNTQYF
TGTGCCAGCAGCTTATTAACAAATACGCAGTATTTT
>NA|few|TRBV20-1|TRBJ1-6
CSARDRGSFYNSPLHF
TGCAGTGCTAGAGATCGGGGGAGTTTCTATAATTCACCCCTCCACTTT